A selection of T cell receptor beta chains follows, all from one sample in a study of blood T cells in healthy people across ages. TCRdb itself ran the 5' RACE reads through MiXCR, one entry per CDR3 protein. The sample has about 680,000 distinct CDR3 sequences, around half seen once. The source material was blood. The receptors here all came from a woman aged 60-75 years in good health. CDR3s include the opening cysteine and the closing phenylalanine or tryptophan. D genes are given only for firm matches.

V,D,J,CDR3
TRBV6-6,-,TRBJ2-3,CASSYSRGAGDTQYF
TRBV7-9,-,TRBJ2-4,CASSLSENIQYF
TRBV6-5,-,TRBJ2-5,CASSSGTPQETQYF
TRBV27,TRBD1,TRBJ1-3,CASSLYPGGGNTIYF
TRBV15,-,TRBJ2-3,CATSGGRDSTDTQYF
TRBV28,-,TRBJ2-1,CASMGGPNEQFF
TRBV4-1,TRBD2,TRBJ2-1,CASGAKGLADDNEQFF
TRBV18,-,TRBJ2-5,CASSLSGTAKETQYF
TRBV27,-,TRBJ2-1,CASGRLGSSYNEQFF
TRBV28,TRBD1,TRBJ2-1,CASSQLGEDRGLGEQFF
TRBV6-2/TRBV6-3,TRBD2,TRBJ2-1,CASRLLAGGYNGQFF
TRBV6-5,TRBD1,TRBJ2-5,CASSPGTGSLQETQYF
TRBV19,-,TRBJ1-6,CASRGRQADNSPLHF
TRBV2,-,TRBJ1-1,CASSSDSGGTEAFF
TRBV7-2,-,TRBJ2-1,CASIGGLARVGSYNEQFF
TRBV20-1,-,TRBJ2-7,CSARVGIDEQYF
TRBV27,TRBD2,TRBJ2-1,CASSLSTGTSGFNEPFF
TRBV5-1,-,TRBJ1-6,CASSQDSHLNSPLHF
TRBV15,-,TRBJ1-1,CAIGQRRTVNTEAFF
TRBV4-3,TRBD1,TRBJ2-5,CASSRTGTDQETRYF
TRBV20-1,-,TRBJ2-5,CSALRDFQETQYF
TRBV27,-,TRBJ1-4,CASNRRGRDEKLFF
TRBV6-2/TRBV6-3,-,TRBJ2-7,CASTAMNVPEDEQYF
TRBV6-2/TRBV6-3,TRBD2,TRBJ2-1,CASSGTSGRTPYNEQFF
TRBV3-1,TRBD2,TRBJ2-5,CASSPFPRTSGKETQYF
TRBV24-1,TRBD2,TRBJ2-7,CATSDPGLAGGHSNEQYF
TRBV27,-,TRBJ2-5,CAGIRGLQETQYF
TRBV20-1,TRBD2,TRBJ2-1,CSARGSGSKAYNEQFF